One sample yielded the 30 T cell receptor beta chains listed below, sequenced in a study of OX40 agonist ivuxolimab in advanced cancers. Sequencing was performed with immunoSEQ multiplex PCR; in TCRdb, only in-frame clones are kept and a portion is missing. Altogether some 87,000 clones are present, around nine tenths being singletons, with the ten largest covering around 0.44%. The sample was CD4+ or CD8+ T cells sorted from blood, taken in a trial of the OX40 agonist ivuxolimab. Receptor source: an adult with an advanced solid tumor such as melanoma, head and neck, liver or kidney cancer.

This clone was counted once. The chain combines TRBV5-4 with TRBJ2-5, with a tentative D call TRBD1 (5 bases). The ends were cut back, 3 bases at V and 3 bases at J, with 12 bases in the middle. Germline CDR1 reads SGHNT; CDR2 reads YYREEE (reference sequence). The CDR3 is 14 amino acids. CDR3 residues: CASSSQGLEETQYF. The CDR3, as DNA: TGTGCCAGCAGCTCCCAGGGTTTGGAAGAGACCCAGTACTTC.

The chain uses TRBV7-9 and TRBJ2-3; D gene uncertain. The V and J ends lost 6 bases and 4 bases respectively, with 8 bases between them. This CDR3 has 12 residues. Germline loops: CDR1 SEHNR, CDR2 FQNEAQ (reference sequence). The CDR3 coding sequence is TGTGCCAGCAGGAACCCGGCAGATACGCAGTATTTT. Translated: CASRNPADTQYF.

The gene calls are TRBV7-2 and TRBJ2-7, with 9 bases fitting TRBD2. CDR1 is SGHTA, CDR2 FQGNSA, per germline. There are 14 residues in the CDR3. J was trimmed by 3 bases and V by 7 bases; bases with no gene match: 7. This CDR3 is CASTLSRGGYEQYF. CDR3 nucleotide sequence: TGTGCCAGCACCCTATCGCGGGGGGGCTACGAGCAGTACTTC.

CDR3 sequence: CASSPGTGGHTEAFF. In DNA, the CDR3 is TGTGCCAGCAGCCCCGGGACAGGGGGCCACACTGAAGCTTTCTTT. The chain employs TRBV11-3 and TRBJ1-1, with 12 bases aligning to TRBD1. The CDR3 contains 15 residues. Germline trimming cut 5 bases from V and 3 bases from J; bases unmatched to any gene: 4. Germline loops: CDR1 SGHNT, CDR2 YENEEA.

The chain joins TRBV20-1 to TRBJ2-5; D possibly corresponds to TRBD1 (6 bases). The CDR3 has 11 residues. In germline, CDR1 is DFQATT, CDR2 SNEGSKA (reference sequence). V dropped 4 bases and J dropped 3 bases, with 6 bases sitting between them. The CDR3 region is CSATGEETQYF. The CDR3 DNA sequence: TGCAGTGCTACAGGGGAAGAGACCCAGTACTTC.

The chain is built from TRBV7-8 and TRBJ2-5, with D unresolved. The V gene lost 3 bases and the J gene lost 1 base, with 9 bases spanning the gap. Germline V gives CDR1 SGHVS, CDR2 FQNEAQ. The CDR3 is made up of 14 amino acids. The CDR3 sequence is CASSLGHVQETQYF. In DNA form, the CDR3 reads TGTGCCAGCAGCTTGGGTCACGTCCAAGAGACCCAGTACTTC.

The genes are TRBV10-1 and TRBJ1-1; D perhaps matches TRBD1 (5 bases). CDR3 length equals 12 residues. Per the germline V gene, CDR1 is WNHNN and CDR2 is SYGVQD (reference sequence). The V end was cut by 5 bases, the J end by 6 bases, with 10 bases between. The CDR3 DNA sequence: TGCGCCAGCAGTCCGGGGGGGGCTGAAGCTTTCTTT. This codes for CASSPGGAEAFF.

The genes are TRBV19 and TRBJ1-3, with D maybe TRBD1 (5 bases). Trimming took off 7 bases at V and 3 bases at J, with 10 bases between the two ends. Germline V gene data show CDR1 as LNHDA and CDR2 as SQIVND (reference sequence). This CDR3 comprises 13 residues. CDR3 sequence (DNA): TGTGCCAGTAAGGCGGACAATGGAAACACCATATATTTT. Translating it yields CASKADNGNTIYF.

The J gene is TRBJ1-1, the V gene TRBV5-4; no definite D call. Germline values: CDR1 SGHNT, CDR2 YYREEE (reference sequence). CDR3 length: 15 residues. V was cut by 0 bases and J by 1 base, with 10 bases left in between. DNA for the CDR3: TGTGCCAGCAGCTTGGAAGTTGGGCAGAACACTGAAGCTTTCTTT. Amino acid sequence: CASSLEVGQNTEAFF.

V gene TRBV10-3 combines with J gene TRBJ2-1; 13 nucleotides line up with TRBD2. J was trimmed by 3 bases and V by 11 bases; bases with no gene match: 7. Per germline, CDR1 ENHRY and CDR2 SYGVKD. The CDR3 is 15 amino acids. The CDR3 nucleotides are TGTGCCTCTCAGGGACTAGCGGGACGCTACAATGAGCAGTTCTTC. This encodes CASQGLAGRYNEQFF.

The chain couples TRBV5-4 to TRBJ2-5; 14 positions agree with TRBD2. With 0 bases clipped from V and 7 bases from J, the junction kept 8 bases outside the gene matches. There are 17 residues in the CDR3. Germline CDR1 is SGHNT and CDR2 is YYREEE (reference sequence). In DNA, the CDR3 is TGTGCCAGCAGCTTGGCGGGGACTAGCGGGAGTGGGGTGACCCAGTACTTC. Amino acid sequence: CASSLAGTSGSGVTQYF.

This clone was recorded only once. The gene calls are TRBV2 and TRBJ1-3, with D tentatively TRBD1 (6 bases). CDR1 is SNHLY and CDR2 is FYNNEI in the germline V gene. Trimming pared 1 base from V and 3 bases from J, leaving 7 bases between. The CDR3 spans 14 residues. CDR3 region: CASSEGQDGNTIYF. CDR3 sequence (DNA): TGTGCCAGCAGTGAAGGACAGGATGGAAACACCATATATTTT.

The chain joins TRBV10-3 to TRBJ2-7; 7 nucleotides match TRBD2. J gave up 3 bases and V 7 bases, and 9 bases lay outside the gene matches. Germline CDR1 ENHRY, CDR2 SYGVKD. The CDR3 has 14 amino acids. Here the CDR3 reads CAITPSGQGYEQYF. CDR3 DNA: TGTGCCATCACTCCTAGCGGTCAGGGCTACGAGCAGTACTTC.

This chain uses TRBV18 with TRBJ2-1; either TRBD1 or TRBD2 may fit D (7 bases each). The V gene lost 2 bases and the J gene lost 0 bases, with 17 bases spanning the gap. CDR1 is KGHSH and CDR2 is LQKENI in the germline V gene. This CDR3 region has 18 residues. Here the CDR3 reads CASSPTSGRGRSYNEQFF. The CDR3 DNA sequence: TGTGCCAGCTCACCAACCTCAGGGAGGGGGCGCTCCTACAATGAGCAGTTCTTC.

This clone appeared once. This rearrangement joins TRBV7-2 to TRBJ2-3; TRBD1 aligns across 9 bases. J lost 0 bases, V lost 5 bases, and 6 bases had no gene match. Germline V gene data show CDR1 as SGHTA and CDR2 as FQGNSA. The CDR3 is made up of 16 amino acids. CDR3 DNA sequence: TGTGCCAGCAGCCGCCGGGACAGGGCCAGCACAGATACGCAGTATTTT. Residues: CASSRRDRASTDTQYF.

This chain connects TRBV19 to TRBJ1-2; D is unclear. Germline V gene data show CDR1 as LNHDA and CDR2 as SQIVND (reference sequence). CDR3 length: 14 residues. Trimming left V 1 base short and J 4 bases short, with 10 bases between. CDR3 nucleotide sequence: TGTGCCAGTAGTATAGTCCCGGGAACCTATGGCTACACCTTC. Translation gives CASSIVPGTYGYTF. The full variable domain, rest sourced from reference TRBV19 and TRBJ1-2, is DGGITQSPKYLFRKEGQNVTLSCEQNLNHDAMYWYRQDPGQGLRLIYYSQIVNDFQKGDIAEGYSVSREKKESFPLTVTSAQKNPTAFYLCASSIVPGTYGYTFGSGTRLTVV.

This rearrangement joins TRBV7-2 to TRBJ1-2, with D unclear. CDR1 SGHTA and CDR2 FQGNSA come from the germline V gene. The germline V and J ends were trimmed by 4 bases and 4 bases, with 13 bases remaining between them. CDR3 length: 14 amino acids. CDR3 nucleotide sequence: TGTGCCAGCAGCTATTCGTCTTCTTCCTATGGCTACACCTTC. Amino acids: CASSYSSSSYGYTF.

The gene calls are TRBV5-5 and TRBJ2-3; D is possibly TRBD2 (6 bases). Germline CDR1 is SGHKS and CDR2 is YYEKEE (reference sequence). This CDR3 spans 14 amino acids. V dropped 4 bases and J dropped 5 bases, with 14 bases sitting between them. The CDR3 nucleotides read TGTGCCAGCAGCCCTTCCGGAGGGGTAGATACGCAGTATTTT. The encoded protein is CASSPSGGVDTQYF.

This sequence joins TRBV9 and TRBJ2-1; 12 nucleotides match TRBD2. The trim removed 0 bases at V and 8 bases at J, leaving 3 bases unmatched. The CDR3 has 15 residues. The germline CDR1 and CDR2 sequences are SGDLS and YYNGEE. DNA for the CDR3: TGTGCCAGCAGCGTAGGGCTAGCGGGGGGGCATGAGCAGTTCTTC. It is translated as CASSVGLAGGHEQFF. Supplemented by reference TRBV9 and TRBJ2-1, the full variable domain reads DSGVTQTPKHLITATGQRVTLRCSPRSGDLSVYWYQQSLDQGLQFLIQYYNGEERAKGNILERFSAQQFPDLHSELNLSSLELGDSALYFCASSVGLAGGHEQFFGPGTRLTVL.

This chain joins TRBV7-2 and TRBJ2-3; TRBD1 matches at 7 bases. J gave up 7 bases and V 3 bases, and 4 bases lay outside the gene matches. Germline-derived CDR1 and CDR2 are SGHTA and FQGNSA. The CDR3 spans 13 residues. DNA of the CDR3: TGTGCCAGCAGCTTGGACAGGTACAATACGCAGTATTTT. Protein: CASSLDRYNTQYF.

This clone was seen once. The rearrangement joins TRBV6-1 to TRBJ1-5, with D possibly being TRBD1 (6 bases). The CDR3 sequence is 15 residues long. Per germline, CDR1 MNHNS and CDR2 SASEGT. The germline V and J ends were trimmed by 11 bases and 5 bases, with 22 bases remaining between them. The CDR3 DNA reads TGTGCCGCTGATTGGGACGCGACAGGAGATCAGCCCCAGCATTTT. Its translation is CAADWDATGDQPQHF.

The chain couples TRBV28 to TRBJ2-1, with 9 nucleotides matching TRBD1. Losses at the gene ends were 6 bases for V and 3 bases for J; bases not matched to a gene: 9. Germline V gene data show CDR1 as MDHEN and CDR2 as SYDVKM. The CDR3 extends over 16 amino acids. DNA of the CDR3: TGTGCCAGCAGCCCTCTAACAGGGGGCGGCTACAATGAGCAGTTCTTC. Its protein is CASSPLTGGGYNEQFF.

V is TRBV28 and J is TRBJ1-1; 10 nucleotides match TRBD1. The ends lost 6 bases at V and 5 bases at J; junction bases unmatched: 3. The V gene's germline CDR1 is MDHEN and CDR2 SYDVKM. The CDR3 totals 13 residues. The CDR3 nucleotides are TGTGCCAGCAGGGGACAGGGGCGAACTGAAGCTTTCTTT. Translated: CASRGQGRTEAFF. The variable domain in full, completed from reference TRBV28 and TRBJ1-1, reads DVKVTQSSRYLVKRTGEKVFLECVQDMDHENMFWYRQDPGLGLRLIYFSYDVKMKEKGDIPEGYSVSREKKERFSLILESASTNQTSMYLCASRGQGRTEAFFGQGTRLTVV.

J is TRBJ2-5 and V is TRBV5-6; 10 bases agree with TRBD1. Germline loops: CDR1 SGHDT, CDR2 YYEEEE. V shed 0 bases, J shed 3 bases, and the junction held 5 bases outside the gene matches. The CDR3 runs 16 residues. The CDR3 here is CASSLGGGTGEETQYF. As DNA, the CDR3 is TGTGCCAGCAGCTTGGGAGGAGGGACAGGGGAAGAGACCCAGTACTTC.

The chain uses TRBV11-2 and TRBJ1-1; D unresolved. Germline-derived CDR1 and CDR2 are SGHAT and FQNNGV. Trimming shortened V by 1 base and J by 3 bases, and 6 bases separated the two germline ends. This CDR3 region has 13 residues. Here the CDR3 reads CASSLAFDTEAFF. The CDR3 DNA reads TGTGCCAGCAGCTTAGCTTTTGACACTGAAGCTTTCTTT.

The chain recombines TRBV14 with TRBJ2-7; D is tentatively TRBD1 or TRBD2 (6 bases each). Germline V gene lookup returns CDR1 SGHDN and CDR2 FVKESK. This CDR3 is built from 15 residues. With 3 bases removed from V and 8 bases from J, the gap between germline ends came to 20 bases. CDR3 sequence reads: CASSQDTVEGGKQYF. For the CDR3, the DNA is TGTGCCAGCAGCCAGGATACCGTAGAGGGGGGAAAGCAGTACTTC.

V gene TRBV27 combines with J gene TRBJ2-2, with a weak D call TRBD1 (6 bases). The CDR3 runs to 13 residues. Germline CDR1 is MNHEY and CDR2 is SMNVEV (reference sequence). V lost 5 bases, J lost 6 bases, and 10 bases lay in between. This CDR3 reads CASSTYRAGELFF. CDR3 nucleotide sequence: TGTGCCAGCAGTACCTACAGGGCCGGGGAGCTGTTTTTT.

The CDR3 DNA sequence: TGTGCCAGTAGTCCAACAGGGTACGGCACAGATACGCAGTATTTT. This codes for CASSPTGYGTDTQYF. This rearrangement joins TRBV19 to TRBJ2-3; tentative D call: TRBD1 (6 bases). The CDR3 contains 15 residues. Germline loops: CDR1 LNHDA, CDR2 SQIVND (reference sequence). Between the trimmed V and J ends, which lost 5 bases and 1 base, there was a span of 13 bases.

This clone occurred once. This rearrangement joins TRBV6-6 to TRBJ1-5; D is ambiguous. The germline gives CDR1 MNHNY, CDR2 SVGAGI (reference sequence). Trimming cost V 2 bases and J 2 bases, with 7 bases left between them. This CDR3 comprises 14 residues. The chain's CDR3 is CASSYEGGNQPQHF. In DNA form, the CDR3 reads TGTGCCAGCAGTTACGAGGGAGGCAATCAGCCCCAGCATTTT.

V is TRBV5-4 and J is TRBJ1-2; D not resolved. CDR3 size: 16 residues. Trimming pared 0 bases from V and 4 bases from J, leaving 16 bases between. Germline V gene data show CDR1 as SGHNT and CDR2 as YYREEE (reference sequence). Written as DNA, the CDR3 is TGTGCCAGCAGCTTGGTTGGGTTCGGGGATTCCTATGGCTACACCTTC. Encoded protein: CASSLVGFGDSYGYTF.